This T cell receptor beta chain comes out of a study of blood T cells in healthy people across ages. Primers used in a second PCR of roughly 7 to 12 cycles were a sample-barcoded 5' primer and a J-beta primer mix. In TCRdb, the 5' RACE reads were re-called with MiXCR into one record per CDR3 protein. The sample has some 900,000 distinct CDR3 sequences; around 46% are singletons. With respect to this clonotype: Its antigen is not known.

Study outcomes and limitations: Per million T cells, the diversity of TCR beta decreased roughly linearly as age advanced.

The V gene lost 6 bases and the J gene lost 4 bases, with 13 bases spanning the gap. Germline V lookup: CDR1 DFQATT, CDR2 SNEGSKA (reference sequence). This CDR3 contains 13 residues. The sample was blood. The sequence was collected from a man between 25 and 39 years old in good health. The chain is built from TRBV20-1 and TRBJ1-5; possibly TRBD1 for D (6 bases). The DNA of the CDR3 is TGCAGTGCCGGGACAAGAGGGAATCAGCCCCAGCATTTT. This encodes CSAGTRGNQPQHF.